The 28 T cell receptor beta chains presented below share a single source sample, sequenced in a study of cytomegalovirus exposure and HLA in healthy donors. The PCR had 60 Vbeta and 13 Jbeta primers. Repertoires were generated with immunoSEQ multiplex PCR, while TCRdb's copy carries only in-frame clones and drops some. The repertoire holds some 190,000 clones, with more than 75% as singletons. Sequenced material: PBMCs. All receptors derive from a young man in good health and CMV-seronegative.

Here the CDR3 reads CATQGQGVEGYTF. DNA for the CDR3: TGTGCCACCCAGGGACAGGGGGTGGAGGGCTACACCTTC. This chain joins TRBV27 and TRBJ1-2, with 11 bases aligning to TRBD1. With 10 bases clipped from V and 8 bases from J, the junction kept 9 bases outside the gene matches. The CDR3 spans 13 residues. CDR1 is MNHEY, CDR2 SMNVEV, per germline (reference sequence).

This chain joins TRBV2 and TRBJ2-7, with TRBD2 matching 7 bases. Germline CDR1 and CDR2: SNHLY and FYNNEI. J was trimmed by 4 bases and V by 2 bases; bases with no gene match: 5. The CDR3 is 14 amino acids. The CDR3 protein is CASSELRGVYEQYF. The CDR3 nucleotides read TGTGCCAGCAGTGAATTACGGGGGGTGTACGAGCAGTACTTC.

V and J are TRBV10-3 and TRBJ1-6, with D tentatively TRBD1 (6 bases). V gave up 7 bases and J gave up 8 bases, with 12 bases separating them. The CDR3 runs to 13 residues. Germline V gene sequence: CDR1 ENHRY, CDR2 SYGVKD. The CDR3 sequence is CAINNREDSPLHF. For the CDR3, the DNA is TGTGCCATCAACAACAGGGAAGATTCACCCCTCCACTTT.

The chain joins TRBV27 to TRBJ1-5, with no clear D. Between the trimmed V and J ends, which lost 2 bases and 6 bases, there was a span of 11 bases. Per germline, CDR1 MNHEY and CDR2 SMNVEV (reference sequence). The CDR3 is made up of 14 amino acids. CDR3 residues: CASSLGRTAQPQHF. DNA of the CDR3: TGTGCCAGCAGTTTAGGCAGAACCGCTCAGCCCCAGCATTTT.

The V and J genes are TRBV28 and TRBJ1-3; a possible D gene is TRBD1 (6 bases). Germline V gives CDR1 MDHEN, CDR2 SYDVKM. V lost 3 bases and J 3 bases, leaving 12 bases between the germline ends. This CDR3 contains 15 residues. The DNA for the CDR3 is TGTGCCAGCAGTTTCAGGGGAATTAGTGGAAACACCATATATTTT. It translates to CASSFRGISGNTIYF.

The chain couples TRBV19 to TRBJ1-1; TRBD1 matches at 7 bases. The V segment lost 4 bases and the J segment 3 bases; nucleotides outside the gene matches: 8. Germline V gene data show CDR1 as LNHDA and CDR2 as SQIVND (reference sequence). CDR3 length: 15 amino acids. The CDR3 is CASSTGRQGYTEAFF. CDR3 bases: TGTGCCAGTAGTACTGGGCGACAGGGTTACACTGAAGCTTTCTTT.

The rearrangement links TRBV9 to TRBJ2-3; 7 nucleotides match TRBD2. Germline loops: CDR1 SGDLS, CDR2 YYNGEE. The CDR3 is 15 amino acids. V gave up 7 bases and J gave up 4 bases; unmatched junction bases: 12. The CDR3 DNA follows: TGTGCCAGCTCAAGACTAGCCGCGATCCCAGATACGCAGTATTTT. Its protein is CASSRLAAIPDTQYF.

Comments on this clone: Other nucleotide sequences in the sample specify the same CDR3. The V and J genes are TRBV19 and TRBJ1-1; D uncertain. Between the trimmed V and J ends, which lost 4 bases and 1 base, there was a span of 10 bases. The germline CDR1 and CDR2 sequences are LNHDA and SQIVND (reference sequence). This CDR3 is 14 amino acids long. Here the CDR3 DNA reads TGTGCCAGTAGTAGTAGGGAGCGGAACACTGAAGCTTTCTTT. Translation: CASSSRERNTEAFF. Filled out from reference TRBV19 and TRBJ1-1, the complete variable domain reads DGGITQSPKYLFRKEGQNVTLSCEQNLNHDAMYWYRQDPGQGLRLIYYSQIVNDFQKGDIAEGYSVSREKKESFPLTVTSAQKNPTAFYLCASSSRERNTEAFFGQGTRLTVV.

The J gene is TRBJ2-3, the V gene TRBV6-5; D remains unclear. V was pared by 1 base and J by 5 bases, with 10 bases between. CDR1 MNHEY and CDR2 SVGAGI come from the germline V gene. The CDR3 is 14 amino acids. This chain's CDR3 is CASSYLRRGDTQYF. The CDR3 nucleotides read TGTGCCAGCAGTTACTTACGTAGAGGAGATACGCAGTATTTT.

The chain employs TRBV19 and TRBJ1-2; D remains ambiguous. The CDR3 loop spans 12 amino acids. Germline assignment: CDR1 LNHDA and CDR2 SQIVND (reference sequence). Trimming removed 5 bases from V and 4 bases from J, with 8 bases in between. CDR3 protein: CASSLRSYGYTF. The CDR3 DNA reads as TGTGCCAGTAGTTTGAGGAGCTATGGCTACACCTTC.

This clone was recorded only once. This chain connects TRBV6-5 to TRBJ2-1; 10 nucleotides line up with TRBD2. The CDR3 has 16 amino acids. J gave up 7 bases and V 5 bases, and 11 bases lay outside the gene matches. Germline lookup yields CDR1 MNHEY and CDR2 SVGAGI. DNA for the CDR3: TGTGCCAGCAGTAACTTGGGACTAGCGAGGGGAAATGAGCAGTTCTTC. This translates into CASSNLGLARGNEQFF.

This clone was detected only a few times. J is TRBJ2-5 and V is TRBV7-9; D might be TRBD1 (6 bases). From germline, CDR1 is SEHNR and CDR2 FQNEAQ (reference sequence). V gave up 5 bases and J gave up 5 bases, with 15 bases separating them. This CDR3 has 14 amino acids. Written as DNA, the CDR3 is TGTGCCAGCAGCGCAATGGGGGCGCTTGAGACCCAGTACTTC. Residues: CASSAMGALETQYF.

This chain links TRBV2 with TRBJ1-5; TRBD1 matches 8 bases. This CDR3 region has 15 residues. The germline gives CDR1 SNHLY, CDR2 FYNNEI. The V and J ends lost 5 bases and 0 bases, in that order; junction bases with no gene match: 3. CDR3 amino acids: CASSRTGYSNQPQHF. The CDR3 DNA reads as TGTGCCAGCAGTAGGACAGGGTATAGCAATCAGCCCCAGCATTTT.

This sequence joins TRBV11-3 and TRBJ2-7; maybe TRBD2 (5 bases). CDR1 and CDR2 (germline): SGHNT, YENEEA. The germline V and J ends were trimmed by 5 bases and 4 bases, with 15 bases remaining between them. This CDR3 has 14 amino acids. The CDR3 loop is CASSPASGGYEQYF. The CDR3 nucleotides read TGTGCCAGCAGCCCCGCCAGCGGTGGATACGAGCAGTACTTC.

The chain couples TRBV19 to TRBJ2-5; 7 nucleotides align to TRBD1. V shed 4 bases, J shed 3 bases, and the junction held 11 bases outside the gene matches. This CDR3 contains 16 residues. Germline V lookup: CDR1 LNHDA, CDR2 SQIVND (reference sequence). The CDR3 here is CASSKFPAGTEETQYF. CDR3 DNA: TGTGCCAGTAGTAAATTTCCTGCCGGGACAGAAGAGACCCAGTACTTC. The full variable domain, rest sourced from reference TRBV19 and TRBJ2-5, is DGGITQSPKYLFRKEGQNVTLSCEQNLNHDAMYWYRQDPGQGLRLIYYSQIVNDFQKGDIAEGYSVSREKKESFPLTVTSAQKNPTAFYLCASSKFPAGTEETQYFGPGTRLLVL.

The V gene is TRBV19, the J gene TRBJ1-2; D remains ambiguous. Between the trimmed V and J ends, which lost 4 bases and 2 bases, there was a span of 8 bases. CDR1 and CDR2 (germline): LNHDA, SQIVND (reference sequence). CDR3 length: 13 amino acids. The CDR3 region has the DNA TGTGCCAGTAGTAATACACCCAACTATGGCTACACCTTC. It is translated as CASSNTPNYGYTF.

The DNA of the CDR3 is TGCGCCAGCAGCCTCCTGACAAATCCGAACACTGAAGCTTTCTTT. Encoded protein: CASSLLTNPNTEAFF. This sequence joins TRBV5-1 and TRBJ1-1; D remains unclear. The germline V gene encodes CDR1 SGHRS and CDR2 YFSETQ. V was trimmed by 4 bases and J by 1 base, leaving 14 bases between them. The CDR3 totals 15 residues. Full variable domain (missing parts from reference TRBV5-1 and TRBJ1-1): KAGVTQTPRYLIKTRGQQVTLSCSPISGHRSVSWYQQTPGQGLQFLFEYFSETQRNKGNFPGRFSGRQFSNSRSEMNVSTLELGDSALYLCASSLLTNPNTEAFFGQGTRLTVV.

This clone was detected a few times. This chain joins TRBV18 and TRBJ2-2; tentatively, D is TRBD2 (6 bases). The CDR3 length is 15 residues. Germline-derived CDR1 and CDR2 are KGHSH and LQKENI. Trimming took off 6 bases at V and 2 bases at J, with 13 bases between the two ends. CDR3 sequence reads: CASSYAGLNTGELFF. Here the CDR3 DNA reads TGTGCCAGCTCTTACGCGGGACTTAACACCGGGGAGCTGTTTTTT.

This chain uses TRBV19 with TRBJ2-1, with 8 bases identical to TRBD2. There are 13 residues in the CDR3. The J segment lost 12 bases and the V segment lost 4 bases, leaving 8 bases of the junction unmatched. The germline V gene has CDR1 LNHDA and CDR2 SQIVND (reference sequence). The CDR3 region is CASSKRGQSLQFF. The DNA for the CDR3 is TGTGCCAGTAGTAAGCGGGGGCAATCGCTGCAGTTCTTC.

This rearrangement joins TRBV29-1 to TRBJ1-2; 8 bases align to TRBD1. CDR1 is SQVTM, CDR2 ANQGSEA, per germline. The length of the CDR3 is 14 residues. Trimming cost V 3 bases and J 0 bases; bases outside gene matches: 3. Written as DNA, the CDR3 is TGCAGCGTTGACGGACAGGGTTCTAACTATGGCTACACCTTC. As protein: CSVDGQGSNYGYTF. Using reference TRBV29-1 and TRBJ1-2 for the parts outside the CDR3, the full variable domain is SAVISQKPSRDICQRGTSLTIQCQVDSQVTMMFWYRQQPGQSLTLIATANQGSEATYESGFVIDKFPISRPNLTFSTLTVSNMSPEDSSIYLCSVDGQGSNYGYTFGSGTRLTVV.

The chain couples TRBV5-6 to TRBJ2-2; weak D call: TRBD1 (5 bases). Looked up from germline, CDR1 is SGHDT and CDR2 is YYEEEE. The ends were cut back, 4 bases at V and 0 bases at J, with 10 bases in the middle. This CDR3 contains 15 residues. The CDR3 region is CASSRGLANTGELFF. The CDR3 DNA is TGTGCCAGCAGCAGGGGATTGGCGAACACCGGGGAGCTGTTTTTT.

The rearrangement joins TRBV27 to TRBJ1-1; possibly TRBD1 for D (6 bases). The CDR3 contains 13 residues. Germline CDR1 is MNHEY and CDR2 is SMNVEV (reference sequence). Trimming cost V 8 bases and J 3 bases, with 13 bases left between them. The CDR3 protein is CASGMGGHTEAFF. The CDR3 nucleotides read TGTGCCAGCGGTATGGGGGGGCACACTGAAGCTTTCTTT.

The V and J genes are TRBV19 and TRBJ2-5, with D possibly TRBD1 on 7 matching bases. Trimming shortened V by 3 bases and J by 4 bases, and 21 bases separated the two germline ends. Germline V gene lookup returns CDR1 LNHDA and CDR2 SQIVND (reference sequence). The CDR3 loop spans 17 amino acids. CDR3 loop: CASSMLRLGGGGETQYF. The CDR3 DNA sequence: TGTGCCAGTAGTATGTTGAGGTTAGGAGGGGGCGGAGAGACCCAGTACTTC.

The chain uses TRBV7-9 and TRBJ2-2, with 11 bases fitting TRBD2. The CDR3 is 15 residues long. Germline CDR1 is SEHNR and CDR2 is FQNEAQ (reference sequence). V dropped 7 bases and J dropped 3; count of bases not matched to a gene: 4. The CDR3 loop is CASTLGLADTGELFF. The CDR3, as DNA: TGTGCCAGCACCCTGGGACTAGCGGACACCGGGGAGCTGTTTTTT.

In this sample, this clone turned up a few times. The J gene is TRBJ1-1, the V gene TRBV7-6; D may be TRBD1 (6 bases). Germline V CDR1 and CDR2: SGHVS, FNYEAQ. Trimming pared 5 bases from V and 4 bases from J, leaving 29 bases between. CDR3 length: 19 amino acids. The CDR3 loop is CASSAAIGGARGGTTEAFF. The CDR3 bases are TGTGCCAGCAGCGCCGCCATAGGGGGGGCGCGGGGCGGGACCACTGAAGCTTTCTTT.

The rearrangement uses TRBV7-2 and TRBJ1-3; tentative D call: TRBD1 (6 bases). Germline V CDR1 and CDR2: SGHTA, FQGNSA. This CDR3 has 16 residues. V gave up 3 bases and J gave up 1 base, with 13 bases separating them. The CDR3 loop reads CASSFPTGLSGNTIYF. The CDR3 DNA follows: TGTGCCAGCAGCTTCCCGACAGGCCTTTCTGGAAACACCATATATTTT.

The chain carries TRBV5-5 and TRBJ2-5; possibly TRBD1 for D (6 bases). The J call is doubtful: the DNA matches TRBJ2-7 better. CDR3 size: 16 residues. CDR1 and CDR2 from the germline V gene are SGHKS and YYEKEE (reference sequence). The CDR3 spells CASSTAQGRVSYEQYF. The CDR3 DNA reads as TGTGCCAGCAGCACTGCTCAGGGGCGGGTCTCCTACGAGCAGTACTTC.

The chain recombines TRBV9 with TRBJ2-7, with D unresolved. Trimming shortened V by 0 bases and J by 3 bases, and 13 bases separated the two germline ends. Germline V gene lookup returns CDR1 SGDLS and CDR2 YYNGEE. This CDR3 contains 15 residues. The CDR3 DNA reads TGTGCCAGCAGCGTAGCTACAGATCCCCTCTACGAGCAGTACTTC. This gives the protein CASSVATDPLYEQYF.